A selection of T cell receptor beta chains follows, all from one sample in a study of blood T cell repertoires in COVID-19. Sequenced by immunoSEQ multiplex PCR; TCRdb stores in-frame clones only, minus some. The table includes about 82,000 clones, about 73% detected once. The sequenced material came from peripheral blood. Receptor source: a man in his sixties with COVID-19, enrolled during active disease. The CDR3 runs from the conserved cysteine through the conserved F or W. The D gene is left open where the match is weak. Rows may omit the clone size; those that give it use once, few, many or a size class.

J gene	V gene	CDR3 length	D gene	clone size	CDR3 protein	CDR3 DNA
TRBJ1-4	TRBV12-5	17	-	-	CASGWGTNDATNEKLFF	TGTGCTAGTGGTTGGGGGACAAACGATGCAACTAATGAAAAACTGTTTTTT
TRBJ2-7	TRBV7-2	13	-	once	CASSLASRLEQYF	TGTGCCAGCAGCTTGGCTAGCCGGTTAGAGCAGTACTTC
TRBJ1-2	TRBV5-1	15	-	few	CASRQTPTVDYGYTF	TGCGCCAGCAGACAGACCCCGACAGTAGACTATGGCTACACCTTC
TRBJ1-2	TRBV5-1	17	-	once	CASSLLGSERTNYGYTF	TGCGCCAGCAGCTTGTTGGGCTCCGAAAGAACTAACTATGGCTACACCTTC
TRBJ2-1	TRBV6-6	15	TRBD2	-	CAIRLAGTSYNEQFF	TGTGCCATCCGACTAGCGGGGACCTCCTACAATGAGCAGTTCTTC
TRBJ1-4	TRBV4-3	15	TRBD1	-	CASSQEDRDNEKLFF	TGCGCCAGCAGCCAAGAGGACAGGGATAATGAAAAACTGTTTTTT
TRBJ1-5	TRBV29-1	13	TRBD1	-	CSVQGAANQPQHF	TGCAGCGTCCAGGGGGCTGCCAACCAGCCCCAGCATTTT
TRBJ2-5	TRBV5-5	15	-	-	CASSLDPGVGETQYF	TGTGCCAGCAGCTTGGACCCAGGGGTGGGAGAGACCCAGTACTTC
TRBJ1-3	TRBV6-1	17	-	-	CASSESIRTESGNTIYF	TGTGCCAGCAGTGAATCCATCAGGACAGAGTCTGGAAACACCATATATTTT
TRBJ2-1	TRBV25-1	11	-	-	CASSERNEQFF	TGTGCCAGCAGTGAACGCAATGAGCAGTTCTTC
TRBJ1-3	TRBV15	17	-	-	CATSSSNRLISGNTIYF	TGTGCCACCAGCAGCTCCAACCGACTGATCTCTGGAAACACCATATATTTT
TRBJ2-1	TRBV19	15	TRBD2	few	CASRAGTSGYNEQFF	TGTGCCAGTAGGGCCGGGACTAGCGGATACAATGAGCAGTTCTTC
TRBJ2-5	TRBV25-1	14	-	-	CASQRGTQQETQYF	TGTGCCAGCCAAAGGGGAACCCAGCAAGAGACCCAGTACTTC
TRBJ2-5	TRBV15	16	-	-	CATSIDRRQEQETQYF	TGTGCCACCAGCATCGACCGACGACAGGAACAAGAGACCCAGTACTTC
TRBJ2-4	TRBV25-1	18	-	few	CASSESPGAGLAKNIQYF	TGTGCCAGCAGTGAATCCCCCGGGGCGGGACTAGCCAAAAACATTCAGTACTTC
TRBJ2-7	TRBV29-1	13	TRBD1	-	CSVRGQGIYEQYF	TGCAGCGTTAGGGGACAGGGGATCTACGAGCAGTACTTC
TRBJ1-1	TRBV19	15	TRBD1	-	CASSSGDRVNTEAFF	TGTGCCAGTAGTTCGGGGGACAGAGTGAACACTGAAGCTTTCTTT
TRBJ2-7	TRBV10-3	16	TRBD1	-	CAISESPTGPPTEQYF	TGTGCCATCAGTGAGTCTCCGACAGGGCCACCTACAGAGCAGTACTTC
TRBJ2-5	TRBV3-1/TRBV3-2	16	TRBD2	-	CASSQEGTSGQETQYF	TGTGCCAGCAGCCAAGAAGGGACTAGCGGCCAAGAGACCCAGTACTTC
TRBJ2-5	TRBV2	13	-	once	CASSGRPSETQYF	TGTGCCAGCAGTGGGAGGCCGTCAGAGACCCAGTACTTC
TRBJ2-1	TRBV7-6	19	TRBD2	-	CASSLRGSGAITSYNEQFF	TGTGCCAGCAGCTTACGGGGTAGCGGGGCGATTACCTCCTACAATGAGCAGTTCTTC
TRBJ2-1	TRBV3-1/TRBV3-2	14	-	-	CASNLGEAYNEQFF	TGTGCCAGCAACCTGGGGGAGGCCTACAATGAGCAGTTCTTC
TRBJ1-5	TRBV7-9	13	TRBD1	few	CASSLGQREPQHF	TGTGCCAGCAGCTTGGGACAGAGGGAGCCCCAGCATTTT